Listed below are T cell receptor beta chains from one sample, sequenced in a study of PD-L1 blockade in urothelial cancer. Using immunoSEQ multiplex PCR, the repertoire was profiled, and TCRdb retains in-frame clones only, with some absent. The data show 35,000 to 40,000 clones, around four fifths seen once. The sequenced sample was PBMCs, obtained around atezolizumab (anti-PD-L1) treatment. The receptor set was obtained from a man in his sixties with urothelial cancer. Both conserved end residues are part of each CDR3. A D gene is named only where the DNA matches it firmly. A clone size is listed for some rows: how often the clone was seen (once, few, many), or a class if it is expanded.

V,J,D,size,CDR3,DNA
TRBV6-1,TRBJ2-5,TRBD2,.,CASSEVAGGQETQYF,TGTGCCAGCAGTGAAGTAGCGGGGGGGCAAGAGACCCAGTACTTC
TRBV5-6,TRBJ2-2,.,.,CASSPLDRNTGELFF,TGTGCCAGCAGCCCCCTGGACAGGAACACCGGGGAGCTGTTTTTT
TRBV30,TRBJ1-3,TRBD1,.,CALQGSGNTIYF,TGTGCCTTACAGGGGTCTGGAAACACCATATATTTT
TRBV6-6,TRBJ2-7,TRBD1,.,CASSTQGASRAYEQYF,TGTGCCAGCAGTACCCAGGGGGCGAGTAGAGCCTACGAGCAGTACTTC
TRBV19,TRBJ1-4,.,.,CASSLTGVVEKLFF,TGTGCCAGTAGTCTGACGGGAGTTGTTGAAAAACTGTTTTTT
TRBV27,TRBJ2-3,.,.,CASSAGTFIDTQYF,TGTGCCAGCAGTGCAGGGACATTCATAGATACGCAGTATTTT
TRBV6-5,TRBJ1-2,.,once,CASSYSGMVYGYTF,TGTGCCAGCAGTTACTCGGGCATGGTCTATGGCTACACCTTC
TRBV25-1,TRBJ2-5,.,.,CASSESGIQETQYF,TGTGCCAGCAGTGAATCGGGGATCCAAGAGACCCAGTACTTC
TRBV29-1,TRBJ1-2,.,.,CSVDPTGRYGYTF,TGCAGCGTTGACCCGACAGGCCGCTATGGCTACACCTTC
TRBV5-6,TRBJ1-6,TRBD1,.,CASSGGQGRGSPLHF,TGTGCCAGCAGCGGAGGACAGGGACGGGGTTCACCCCTCCACTTT
TRBV9,TRBJ2-3,TRBD1,.,CASSVGTGDTDTQYF,TGTGCCAGCAGCGTAGGGACAGGGGACACAGATACGCAGTATTTT
TRBV28,TRBJ2-7,.,once,CASSTGGTVTYEQYF,TGTGCCAGCAGCACAGGAGGGACGGTGACCTACGAGCAGTACTTC
TRBV30,TRBJ2-2,TRBD2,.,CAWGGGARTGELFF,TGTGCCTGGGGCGGGGGGGCTCGGACCGGGGAGCTGTTTTTT
TRBV6-1,TRBJ1-1,TRBD1,.,CASRGQGARLDEAFF,TGTGCCAGCAGGGGCCAGGGGGCGCGTCTGGATGAAGCTTTCTTT
TRBV7-2,TRBJ2-7,TRBD2,.,CASSSTGRPSIYEQYF,TGTGCCAGCAGCTCCACCGGGAGGCCTTCGATCTACGAGCAGTACTTC
TRBV5-8,TRBJ2-3,TRBD1,.,CASSTGATDTQYF,TGTGCCAGCAGCACAGGGGCCACAGATACGCAGTATTTT
TRBV2,TRBJ1-5,.,.,CASRPTGTGQPQHF,TGTGCCAGCAGACCTACAGGGACCGGGCAGCCCCAGCATTTT
TRBV5-1,TRBJ2-5,.,.,CASSSKETQYF,TGCGCCAGCAGCTCAAAAGAGACCCAGTACTTC
TRBV28,TRBJ2-7,TRBD1,.,CASGPTGWVQYF,TGTGCCAGCGGCCCGACAGGGTGGGTGCAGTACTTC
TRBV27,TRBJ2-7,.,.,CASSLSASYEQYF,TGTGCCAGCAGTTTATCGGCCTCCTACGAGCAGTACTTC
TRBV9,TRBJ1-4,TRBD1,.,CASSVGGGQGSWNPEKLFF,TGTGCCAGCAGCGTAGGCGGAGGACAGGGGTCGTGGAATCCTGAAAAACTGTTTTTT
TRBV6-5,TRBJ1-1,.,.,CASSYLGRLEAFF,TGTGCCAGCAGTTACCTAGGGAGGTTGGAGGCTTTCTTT
TRBV25-1,TRBJ2-1,TRBD2,few,CASSLREAGRDNEQFF,TGTGCCAGCAGTCTCCGGGAGGCGGGGAGGGACAATGAGCAGTTCTTC
TRBV7-9,TRBJ2-3,.,.,CASTPVWGRGDTQYF,TGTGCCAGCACCCCCGTCTGGGGGCGCGGGGATACGCAGTATTTT
TRBV7-8,TRBJ2-5,.,.,CASSPQGGGQETQYF,TGTGCCAGCAGCCCCCAAGGGGGGGGCCAAGAGACCCAGTACTTC
TRBV11-2,TRBJ2-7,.,.,CASSLEGAISYEQYF,TGTGCCAGCAGCTTAGAAGGGGCGATCTCCTACGAGCAGTACTTC
TRBV19,TRBJ1-5,.,.,CASSKSQGSNQPQHF,TGTGCCAGTAGTAAAAGTCAGGGGAGCAATCAGCCCCAGCATTTT
TRBV7-2,TRBJ2-3,.,.,CASSLVRSTDTQYF,TGTGCCAGCAGCTTAGTCAGGAGCACAGATACGCAGTATTTT
TRBV2,TRBJ1-2,TRBD1,.,CANTLTGTEGDGYTF,TGTGCCAACACTTTAACCGGGACAGAAGGTGATGGCTACACCTTC
TRBV4-1,TRBJ1-6,.,.,CASSQGVSGTFNSPLHF,TGCGCCAGCAGCCAAGGAGTTTCCGGGACTTTTAATTCACCCCTCCACTTT
TRBV2,TRBJ1-5,TRBD1,.,CASSAFTGAGNQPQHF,TGTGCCAGCAGCGCCTTCACAGGGGCTGGCAATCAGCCCCAGCATTTT
TRBV19,TRBJ1-5,TRBD1,.,CASHDRGDQPQHF,TGTGCCAGCCACGACAGGGGTGATCAGCCCCAGCATTTT
TRBV27,TRBJ1-5,.,.,CASSRYTGRAGGSRHQPQHF,TGTGCCAGCAGTAGATATACGGGTCGAGCGGGGGGATCTCGTCATCAGCCCCAGCATTTT
TRBV7-3,TRBJ2-3,.,.,CASSLSGARGTDTQYF,TGTGCCAGCAGCTTAAGCGGGGCGCGGGGCACAGATACGCAGTATTTT
TRBV11-2,TRBJ2-7,.,.,CASSRTEIYEQYF,TGTGCCAGCAGCCGAACTGAAATCTACGAGCAGTACTTC
TRBV7-2,TRBJ1-2,.,.,CASSLLPGKEGYTF,TGTGCCAGCAGCTTACTCCCAGGGAAAGAGGGCTACACCTTC
TRBV28,TRBJ1-1,TRBD1,few,CASSQTGGDTEAFF,TGTGCCAGCAGCCAGACAGGGGGGGACACTGAAGCTTTCTTT
TRBV30,TRBJ1-2,.,.,CAWTKLQGRGGYTF,TGTGCCTGGACAAAATTACAGGGAAGAGGTGGCTACACCTTC
TRBV19,TRBJ2-3,TRBD2,.,CASTVGGGSDTQYF,TGTGCCAGTACTGTTGGCGGGGGGTCGGATACGCAGTATTTT
TRBV7-8,TRBJ1-5,.,.,CASSLGGDQPQHF,TGTGCCAGCAGCTTGGGGGGAGATCAGCCCCAGCATTTT
TRBV7-2,TRBJ2-7,TRBD1,.,CASSLATGGPYEQYF,TGTGCCAGCAGCTTAGCGACAGGGGGTCCCTACGAGCAGTACTTC
TRBV28,TRBJ2-7,.,.,CASSFGQSIYEQYF,TGTGCCAGCAGTTTTGGGCAGTCCATCTACGAGCAGTACTTC
TRBV5-1,TRBJ2-1,.,.,CASSLQQGNEQFF,TGCGCCAGCAGCTTGCAACAGGGCAATGAGCAGTTCTTC
TRBV7-2,TRBJ1-1,TRBD1,.,CASSLASGGLGTEAFF,TGTGCCAGCAGCTTAGCGTCAGGGGGCCTCGGCACTGAAGCTTTCTTT
TRBV11-2,TRBJ2-1,.,.,CASSLNLADNEQFF,TGTGCCAGCAGCTTAAATTTAGCGGACAATGAGCAGTTCTTC
TRBV6-1,TRBJ1-4,TRBD1,.,CASERQGAVEKLFF,TGTGCCAGCGAGAGACAGGGGGCGGTTGAAAAACTGTTTTTT
TRBV6-1,TRBJ2-5,.,.,CASSRGNQETQYF,TGTGCCAGCAGTCGGGGGAACCAAGAGACCCAGTACTTC
TRBV10-1,TRBJ2-5,.,.,CASSEGQQETQYF,TGCGCCAGCAGTGAGGGACAGCAAGAGACCCAGTACTTC
TRBV7-9,TRBJ1-6,TRBD1,.,CASSMLGTGNSPLHF,TGTGCCAGCAGCATGTTAGGGACAGGGAATTCACCCCTCCACTTT
TRBV29-1,TRBJ2-7,TRBD1,.,CSVTGTGVSYEQYF,TGCAGCGTTACCGGGACAGGGGTCTCCTACGAGCAGTACTTC
TRBV5-5,TRBJ2-2,.,.,CASSLGGEITGELFF,TGTGCCAGCAGCTTGGGGGGCGAAATCACCGGGGAGCTGTTTTTT
TRBV27,TRBJ2-3,TRBD2,.,CPPGSGDRTDTQYF,TGCCCCCCTGGGAGCGGGGACCGCACAGATACGCAGTATTTT
TRBV11-2,TRBJ2-1,.,.,CASSPVGAQGLNEQFF,TGTGCCAGCAGCCCAGTGGGGGCCCAGGGGCTCAATGAGCAGTTCTTC
TRBV6-1,TRBJ1-2,.,once,CASSAEVYGYTF,TGTGCCAGCAGTGCGGAGGTCTATGGCTACACCTTC